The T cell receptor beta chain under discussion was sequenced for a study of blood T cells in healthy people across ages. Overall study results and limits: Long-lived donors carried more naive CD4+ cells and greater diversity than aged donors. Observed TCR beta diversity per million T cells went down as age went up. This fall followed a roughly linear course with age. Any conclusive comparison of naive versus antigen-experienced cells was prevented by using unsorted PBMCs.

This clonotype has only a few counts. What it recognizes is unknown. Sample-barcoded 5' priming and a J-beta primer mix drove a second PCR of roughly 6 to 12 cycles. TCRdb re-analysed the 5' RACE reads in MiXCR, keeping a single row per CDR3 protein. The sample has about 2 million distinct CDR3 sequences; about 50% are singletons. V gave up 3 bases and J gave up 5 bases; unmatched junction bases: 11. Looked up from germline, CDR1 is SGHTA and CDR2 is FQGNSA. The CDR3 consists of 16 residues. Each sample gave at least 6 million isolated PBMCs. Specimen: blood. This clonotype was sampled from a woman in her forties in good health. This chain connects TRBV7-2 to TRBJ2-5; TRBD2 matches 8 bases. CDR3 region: CASSFSGTRPFETQYF. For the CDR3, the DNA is TGTGCCAGCAGCTTTTCCGGGACTAGACCTTTCGAGACCCAGTACTTC. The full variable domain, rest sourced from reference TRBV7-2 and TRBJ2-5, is GAGVSQSPSNKVTEKGKDVELRCDPISGHTALYWYRQSLGQGLEFLIYFQGNSAPDKSGLPSDRFSAERTGGSVSTLTIQRTQQEDSAVYLCASSFSGTRPFETQYFGPGTRLLVL.